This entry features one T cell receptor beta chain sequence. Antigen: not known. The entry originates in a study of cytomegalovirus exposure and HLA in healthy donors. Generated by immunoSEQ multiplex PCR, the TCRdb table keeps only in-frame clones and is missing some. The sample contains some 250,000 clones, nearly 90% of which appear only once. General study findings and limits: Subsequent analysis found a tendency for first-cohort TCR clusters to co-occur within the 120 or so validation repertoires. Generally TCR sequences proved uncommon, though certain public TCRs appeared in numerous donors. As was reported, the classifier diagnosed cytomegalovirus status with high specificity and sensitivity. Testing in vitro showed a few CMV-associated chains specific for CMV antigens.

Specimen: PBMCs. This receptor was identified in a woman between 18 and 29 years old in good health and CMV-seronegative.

CDR3 in DNA: TGTGCCAGCAGCTTGATCCGGTACACTGAAGCTTTCTTT. Encoded protein: CASSLIRYTEAFF. This rearrangement joins TRBV5-6 to TRBJ1-1; D is uncertain. The germline V gene has CDR1 SGHDT and CDR2 YYEEEE. The V end was cut by 1 base, the J end by 3 bases, with 7 bases between. This CDR3 spans 13 amino acids.